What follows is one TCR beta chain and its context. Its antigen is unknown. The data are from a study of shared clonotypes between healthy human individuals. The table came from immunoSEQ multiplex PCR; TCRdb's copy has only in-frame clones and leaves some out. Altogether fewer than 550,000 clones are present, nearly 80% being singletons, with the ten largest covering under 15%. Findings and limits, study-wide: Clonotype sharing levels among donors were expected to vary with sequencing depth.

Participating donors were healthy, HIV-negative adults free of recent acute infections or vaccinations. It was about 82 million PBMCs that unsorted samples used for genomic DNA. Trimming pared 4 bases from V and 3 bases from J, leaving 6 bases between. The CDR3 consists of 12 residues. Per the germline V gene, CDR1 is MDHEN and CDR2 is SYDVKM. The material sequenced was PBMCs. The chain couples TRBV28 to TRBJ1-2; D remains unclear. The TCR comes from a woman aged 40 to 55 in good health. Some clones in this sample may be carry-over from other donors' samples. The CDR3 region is CASSWRDYGYTF. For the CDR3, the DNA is TGTGCCAGCAGTTGGCGGGACTATGGCTACACCTTC.